This TCR beta chain was captured in a study of blood T cell repertoires in COVID-19. In the study overall: Collection of acute and convalescent COVID-19 samples took place in the United States, Italy and Spain. The cDNA or gDNA used as material had been derived from T cells, B-cell-depleted T cells, or PBMCs.

The V gene end was trimmed by 3 bases and the J gene end by 4 bases; junction bases not matched to a gene: 3. CDR1 and CDR2 (germline): ENHRY, SYGVKD. There are 15 residues in the CDR3. As processed by the authors: Estimated nucleated cell counts came from reference gene primer amplification. Data came from immunoSEQ multiplex PCR; TCRdb stores just in-frame clones and leaves some out. That table is the source of V, J and clone size, and D and trimming were worked out from the DNA. The repertoire includes some 200,000 clones, about 86% of them detected once, and around 9.9% sits in the top ten. Patients at the Seattle site were enrolled during active infection and followed longitudinally.

The chain is built from TRBV10-3 and TRBJ2-3; 11 nucleotides match TRBD2. Sequencing was done on a sample of peripheral blood. This TCR came from a woman in her fifties or sixties with COVID-19, enrolled during active disease. CDR3: CAISDSGRGADTQYF. The CDR3 nucleotides are TGTGCCATCAGTGATAGCGGGAGGGGTGCAGATACGCAGTATTTT.